This paragraph covers one T cell receptor (beta chain) sequence. The source of the sample is a study of T cell changes during pregnancy in multiple sclerosis. The repertoire was sequenced with immunoSEQ multiplex PCR; TCRdb's copy has only in-frame clones and lacks some. The table includes 50,000 to 60,000 clones, 92% detected once. The germline CDR1 and CDR2 sequences are SGHDT and YYEEEE. V lost 2 bases, J lost 4 bases, and 18 bases lay in between. This CDR3 spans 16 amino acids. Sequenced material: CD4+ T cells from peripheral blood mononuclear cells, taken after pregnancy. The source of this sequence is a female donor in good health, enrolled as a control in a pregnancy study. The rearrangement uses TRBV5-6 and TRBJ2-5; D is possibly TRBD1 (6 bases). CDR3 amino acids: CASSFRLGGQVETQYF. In nucleotides, the CDR3 is TGTGCCAGCAGCTTCCGCTTAGGGGGACAAGTAGAGACCCAGTACTTC.